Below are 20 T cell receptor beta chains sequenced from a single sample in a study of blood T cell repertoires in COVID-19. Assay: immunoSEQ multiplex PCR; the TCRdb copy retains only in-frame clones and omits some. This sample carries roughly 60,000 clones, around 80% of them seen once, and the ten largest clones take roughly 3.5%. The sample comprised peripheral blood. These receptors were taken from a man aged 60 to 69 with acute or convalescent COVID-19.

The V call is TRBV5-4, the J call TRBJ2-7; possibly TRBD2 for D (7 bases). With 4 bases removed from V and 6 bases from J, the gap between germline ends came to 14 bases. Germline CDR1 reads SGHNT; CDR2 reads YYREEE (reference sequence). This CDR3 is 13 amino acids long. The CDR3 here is CASSGGGGLEQYF. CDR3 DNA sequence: TGTGCCAGCAGCGGAGGGGGGGGTCTCGAGCAGTACTTC.

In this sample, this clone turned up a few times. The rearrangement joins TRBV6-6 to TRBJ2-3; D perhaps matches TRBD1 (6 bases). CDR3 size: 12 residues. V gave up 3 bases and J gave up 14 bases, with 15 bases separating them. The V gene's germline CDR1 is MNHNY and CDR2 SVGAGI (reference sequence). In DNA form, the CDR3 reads TGTGCCAGCAGTTATCTGGACAGCATAGCGTATTTT. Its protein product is CASSYLDSIAYF.

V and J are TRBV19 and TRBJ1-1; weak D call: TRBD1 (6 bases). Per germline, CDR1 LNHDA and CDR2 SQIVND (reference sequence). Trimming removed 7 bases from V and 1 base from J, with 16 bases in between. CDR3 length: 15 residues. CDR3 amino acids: CASTDGGAQNTEAFF. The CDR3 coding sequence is TGTGCCAGTACAGACGGGGGGGCCCAGAACACTGAAGCTTTCTTT.

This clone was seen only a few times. The CDR3 region has the DNA TGTGCCAGTAGTTTTCGGGGGGGCCGGGACGAGCAGTACTTC. Translating it yields CASSFRGGRDEQYF. The chain employs TRBV19 and TRBJ2-7; the match to TRBD2 covers 8 bases. The CDR3 has 14 residues. With V trimmed by 5 bases and J by 5 bases, 8 bases remained unmatched. Per germline, CDR1 LNHDA and CDR2 SQIVND (reference sequence).

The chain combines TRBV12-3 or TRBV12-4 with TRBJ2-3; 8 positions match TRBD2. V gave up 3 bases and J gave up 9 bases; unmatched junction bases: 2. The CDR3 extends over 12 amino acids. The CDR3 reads CASSFRLATQYF. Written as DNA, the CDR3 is TGTGCCAGCAGTTTTCGACTAGCGACGCAGTATTTT.

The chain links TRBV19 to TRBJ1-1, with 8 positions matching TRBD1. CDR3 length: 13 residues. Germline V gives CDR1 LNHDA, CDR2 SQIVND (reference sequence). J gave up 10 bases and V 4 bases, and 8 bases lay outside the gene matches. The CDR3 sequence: CASSNPRQGIAFF. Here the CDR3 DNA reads TGTGCCAGTAGTAACCCCCGACAGGGGATAGCTTTCTTT.

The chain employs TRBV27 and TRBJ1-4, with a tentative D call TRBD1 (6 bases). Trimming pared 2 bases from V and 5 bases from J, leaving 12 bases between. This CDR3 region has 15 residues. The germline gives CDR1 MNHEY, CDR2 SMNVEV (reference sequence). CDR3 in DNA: TGTGCCAGCAGTTTAACGGGGACACCGAATGAAAAACTGTTTTTT. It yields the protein CASSLTGTPNEKLFF.

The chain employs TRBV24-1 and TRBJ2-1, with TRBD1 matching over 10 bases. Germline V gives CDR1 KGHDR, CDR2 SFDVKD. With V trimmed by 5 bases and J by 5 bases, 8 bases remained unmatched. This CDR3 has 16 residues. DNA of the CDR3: TGTGCCACCAGTGCCACTGACAGGGGGCAAAACAATGAGCAGTTCTTC. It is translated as CATSATDRGQNNEQFF.

As DNA, the CDR3 is TGTGCCAGCAGCGAGCGGGGCACAGATACGCAGTATTTT. Translating it yields CASSERGTDTQYF. The chain links TRBV6-5 to TRBJ2-3; TRBD2 is a possible D gene (6 bases). Germline CDR1 and CDR2: MNHEY and SVGAGI. There are 13 residues in the CDR3. Trimming removed 6 bases at V and 1 base at J, with 8 bases between.

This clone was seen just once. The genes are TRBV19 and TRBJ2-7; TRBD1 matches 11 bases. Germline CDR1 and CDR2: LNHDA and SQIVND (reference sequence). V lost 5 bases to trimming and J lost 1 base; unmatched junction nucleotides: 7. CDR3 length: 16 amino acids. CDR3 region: CASSGSRDRGSYEQYF. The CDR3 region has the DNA TGTGCCAGTAGTGGGTCCCGGGACAGGGGGTCCTACGAGCAGTACTTC.

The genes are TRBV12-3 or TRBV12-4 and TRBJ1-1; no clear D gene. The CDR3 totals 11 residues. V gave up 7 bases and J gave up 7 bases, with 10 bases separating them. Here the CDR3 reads CASTPYSEAFF. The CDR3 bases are TGTGCCAGCACGCCCTACAGTGAAGCTTTCTTT.

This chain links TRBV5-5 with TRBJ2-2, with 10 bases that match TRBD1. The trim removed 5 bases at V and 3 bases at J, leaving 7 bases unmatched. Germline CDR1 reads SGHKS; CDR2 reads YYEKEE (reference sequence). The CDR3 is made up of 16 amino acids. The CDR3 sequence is CASRRTGGSYTGELFF. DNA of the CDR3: TGTGCCAGCAGGAGGACAGGGGGGTCTTACACCGGGGAGCTGTTTTTT.

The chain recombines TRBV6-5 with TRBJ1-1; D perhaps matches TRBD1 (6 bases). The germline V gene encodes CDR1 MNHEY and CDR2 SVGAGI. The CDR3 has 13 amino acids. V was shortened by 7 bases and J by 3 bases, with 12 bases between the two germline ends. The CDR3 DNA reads TGTGCCAGCAACCAGGGGTTGTACACTGAAGCTTTCTTT. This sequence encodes CASNQGLYTEAFF.

This chain's CDR3 is CAGTSRTGPSGTIYF. CDR3 DNA: TGTGCCGGAACTTCGAGGACAGGGCCGTCAGGCACCATATATTTT. The chain uses TRBV28 and TRBJ1-3; 8 bases line up with TRBD1. The germline V gene has CDR1 MDHEN and CDR2 SYDVKM. Trimming removed 11 bases from V and 9 bases from J; junction bases left unmatched: 18. CDR3 length: 15 amino acids.

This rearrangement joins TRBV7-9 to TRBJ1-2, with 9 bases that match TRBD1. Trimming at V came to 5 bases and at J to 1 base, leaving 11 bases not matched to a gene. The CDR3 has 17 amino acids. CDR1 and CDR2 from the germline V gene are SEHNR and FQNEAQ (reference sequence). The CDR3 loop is CASSLPGQGTLNYGYTF. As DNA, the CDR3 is TGTGCCAGCAGCCTACCGGGACAGGGCACCCTTAACTATGGCTACACCTTC. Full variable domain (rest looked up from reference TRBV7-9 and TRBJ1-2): DTGVSQNPRHKITKRGQNVTFRCDPISEHNRLYWYRQTLGQGPEFLTYFQNEAQLEKSRLLSDRFSAERPKGSFSTLEIQRTEQGDSAMYLCASSLPGQGTLNYGYTFGSGTRLTVV.

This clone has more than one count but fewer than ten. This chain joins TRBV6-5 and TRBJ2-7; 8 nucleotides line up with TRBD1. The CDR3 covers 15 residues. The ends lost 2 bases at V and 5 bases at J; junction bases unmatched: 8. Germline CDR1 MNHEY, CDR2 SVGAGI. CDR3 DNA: TGTGCCAGCAGTTACACCCGACAGGGGAGCCACGAGCAGTACTTC. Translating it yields CASSYTRQGSHEQYF.

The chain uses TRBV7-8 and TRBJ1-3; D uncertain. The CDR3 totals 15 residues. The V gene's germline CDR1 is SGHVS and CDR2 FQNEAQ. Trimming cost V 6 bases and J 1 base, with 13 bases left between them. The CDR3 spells CASSGRGTSGNTIYF. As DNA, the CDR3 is TGTGCCAGCAGTGGCCGCGGTACGTCTGGAAACACCATATATTTT.

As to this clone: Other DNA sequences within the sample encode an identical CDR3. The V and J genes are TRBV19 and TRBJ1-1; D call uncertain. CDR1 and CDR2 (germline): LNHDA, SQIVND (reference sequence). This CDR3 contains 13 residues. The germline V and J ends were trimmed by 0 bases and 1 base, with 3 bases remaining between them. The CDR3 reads CASSIDRNTEAFF. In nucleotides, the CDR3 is TGTGCCAGTAGTATAGACAGGAACACTGAAGCTTTCTTT.

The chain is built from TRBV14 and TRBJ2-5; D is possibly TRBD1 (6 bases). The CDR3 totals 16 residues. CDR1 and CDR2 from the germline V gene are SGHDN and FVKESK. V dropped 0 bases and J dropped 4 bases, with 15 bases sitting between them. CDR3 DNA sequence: TGTGCCAGCAGCCAAGAGAGGGGACACACTGTAGAGACCCAGTACTTC. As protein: CASSQERGHTVETQYF. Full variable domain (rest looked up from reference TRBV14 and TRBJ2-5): EAGVTQFPSHSVIEKGQTVTLRCDPISGHDNLYWYRRVMGKEIKFLLHFVKESKQDESGMPNNRFLAERTGGTYSTLKVQPAELEDSGVYFCASSQERGHTVETQYFGPGTRLLVL.

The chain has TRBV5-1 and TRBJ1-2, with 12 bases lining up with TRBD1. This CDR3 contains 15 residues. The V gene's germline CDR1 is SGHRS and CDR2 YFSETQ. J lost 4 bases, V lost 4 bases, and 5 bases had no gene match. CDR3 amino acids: CASSLGTGGAYGYTF. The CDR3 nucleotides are TGCGCCAGCAGCCTAGGGACAGGGGGCGCCTATGGCTACACCTTC.